Each of the 18 T cell receptor beta chains below was sequenced from the same sample in a study of blood T cell repertoires in COVID-19 (TCRdb year 2020). Library generation was performed with the immunoSEQ multiplex PCR assay. Sourced from immuneACCESS, this table was stored by TCRdb with only in-frame sequences that have V and J called. A share of the clones is absent; for the studies checked, an unresolved V gene accounts for under half, and the remainder has no known explanation. For this sample there are roughly 380,000 clones; more than 75% appear just once. The top ten constitute under 1.2% of the sample. Sequencing used peripheral blood. The receptors originated from a human donor with acute or convalescent COVID-19. The donor label of this sample is uncertain.

The count of this clone is one. This sample also contains other DNA sequences that code for the same CDR3. The J gene is TRBJ1-2, the V gene TRBV3-1 (or the pseudogene TRBV3-2); 10 bases match TRBD1. This CDR3 is built from 14 residues. The germline V gene has CDR1 LGHDT and CDR2 YNNKEL (reference sequence). The V gene end was trimmed by 2 bases and the J gene end by 8 bases; junction bases not matched to a gene: 5. In nucleotides, the CDR3 is TGTGCCAGCAGCCAAAGGGACAGGGGCTCGGGCTACACCTTC. Its protein is CASSQRDRGSGYTF.

The V call is TRBV10-3, the J call TRBJ1-2, with D perhaps TRBD1 (6 bases). The germline V gene has CDR1 ENHRY and CDR2 SYGVKD. Trimming took 7 bases from V and 5 from J, leaving 14 bases between them. The CDR3 is 13 amino acids. CDR3 DNA sequence: TGTGCCATCAACGGACAGAACTCGTATGGCTACACCTTC. Translation: CAINGQNSYGYTF.

This chain links TRBV6-5 with TRBJ2-7; D is unresolved. The CDR3 contains 11 residues. Germline V lookup: CDR1 MNHEY, CDR2 SVGAGI. V shed 5 bases and J shed 6 bases, with 8 bases lying between them. CDR3 DNA: TGTGCCAGCAGTCAGTCAAGCGAGCAGTACTTC. This translates into CASSQSSEQYF.

A single count supports this clone. The V and J genes are TRBV19 and TRBJ1-2, with 8 bases fitting TRBD1. V shed 6 bases, J shed 1 base, and the junction held 4 bases outside the gene matches. This CDR3 is 14 amino acids long. The germline V gene has CDR1 LNHDA and CDR2 SQIVND (reference sequence). CDR3 nucleotide sequence: TGTGCCAGTAGGGGGACAGGATTTAACTATGGCTACACCTTC. Amino acids: CASRGTGFNYGYTF.

This rearrangement joins TRBV2 to TRBJ1-3; D not certain. The CDR3 extends over 15 amino acids. Trimming removed 4 bases at V and 0 bases at J, with 10 bases between. The germline V gene has CDR1 SNHLY and CDR2 FYNNEI. CDR3 sequence: CASSGARDSGNTIYF. As DNA, the CDR3 is TGTGCCAGCAGTGGAGCTCGGGACTCTGGAAACACCATATATTTT.

The V call is TRBV27, the J call TRBJ2-3, with TRBD2 matching over 8 bases. The J segment lost 4 bases and the V segment lost 2 bases, leaving 14 bases of the junction unmatched. Looked up from germline, CDR1 is MNHEY and CDR2 is SMNVEV (reference sequence). The CDR3 consists of 18 residues. CDR3 nucleotide sequence: TGTGCCAGCAGTTTAACCCCTGGCTTGCGGGGGGAGTCAGATACGCAGTATTTT. This sequence encodes CASSLTPGLRGESDTQYF.

The chain links TRBV30 to TRBJ1-1, with unresolved D. The CDR3 is 12 amino acids. V lost 4 bases to trimming and J lost 2 bases, with 8 bases between them. Germline values: CDR1 GTSNPN, CDR2 SVGIG (reference sequence). The CDR3 spells CAWKTINTEAFF. The CDR3 bases are TGTGCCTGGAAGACTATTAACACTGAAGCTTTCTTT.

This chain links TRBV7-9 with TRBJ1-6; TRBD1 aligns across 9 bases. Trimming at V came to 4 bases and at J to 7 bases, leaving 5 bases not matched to a gene. This CDR3 comprises 15 residues. Germline V CDR1 and CDR2: SEHNR, FQNEAQ (reference sequence). DNA of the CDR3: TGTGCCAGCAGCTACAGGGGGCTTGGGAATTCACCCCTCCACTTT. Its protein is CASSYRGLGNSPLHF.

The V and J genes are TRBV28 and TRBJ1-2, with 8 positions matching TRBD1. This CDR3 contains 14 residues. The trim removed 3 bases at V and 5 bases at J, leaving 5 bases unmatched. Per germline, CDR1 MDHEN and CDR2 SYDVKM. The CDR3 DNA reads TGTGCCAGCAGTTTTGGGGACAGGTCATATGGCTACACCTTC. Its translation is CASSFGDRSYGYTF.

The CDR3 loop is CASTRRAGRQETQYF. The CDR3 nucleotides read TGTGCCAGCACGAGGAGGGCAGGGCGCCAAGAGACCCAGTACTTC. The chain joins TRBV2 to TRBJ2-5; a possible D gene is TRBD2 (6 bases). V was trimmed by 7 bases and J by 1 base, leaving 16 bases between them. Germline CDR1 is SNHLY and CDR2 is FYNNEI. This CDR3 is 15 amino acids long.

The CDR3 protein is CASSQDIAGWNTGELFF. The CDR3 DNA is TGTGCCAGCAGCCAAGACATAGCGGGGTGGAACACCGGGGAGCTGTTTTTT. The chain couples TRBV3-1 (or the pseudogene TRBV3-2) to TRBJ2-2; 8 positions agree with TRBD2. The germline gives CDR1 LGHDT, CDR2 YNNKEL (reference sequence). V lost 0 bases, J lost 1 base, and 4 bases stayed unmatched. This CDR3 has 17 amino acids.

The chain recombines TRBV3-1 (or the pseudogene TRBV3-2) with TRBJ1-1, with 7 positions matching TRBD1. The junction had 2 bases not matched to a gene; V was cut back by 3 bases and J by 1 base. The CDR3 consists of 14 residues. The germline CDR1 and CDR2 sequences are LGHDT and YNNKEL (reference sequence). CDR3 bases: TGTGCCAGCAGCCAGGGACAGCAGAACACTGAAGCTTTCTTT. It codes for CASSQGQQNTEAFF.

The genes are TRBV4-1 and TRBJ2-1; 11 bases line up with TRBD2. CDR1 and CDR2 from the germline V gene are MGHRA and YSYEKL. V gave up 0 bases and J gave up 6 bases; unmatched junction bases: 7. This CDR3 is built from 17 residues. Here the CDR3 reads CASSQEGRTSGPNEQFF. Here the CDR3 DNA reads TGCGCCAGCAGCCAAGAAGGCCGGACTAGCGGGCCCAATGAGCAGTTCTTC.

A single count supports this clone. The chain recombines TRBV5-4 with TRBJ1-2, with a tentative D call TRBD1 (6 bases). Germline CDR1 reads SGHNT; CDR2 reads YYREEE (reference sequence). V lost 0 bases to trimming and J lost 0 bases, with 9 bases between them. The CDR3 is 15 residues long. This chain's CDR3 is CASSLGDTANYGYTF. The CDR3 coding sequence is TGTGCCAGCAGCTTGGGGGACACCGCTAACTATGGCTACACCTTC. Full variable domain (remainder filled in from reference TRBV5-4 and TRBJ1-2): ETGVTQSPTHLIKTRGQQVTLRCSSQSGHNTVSWYQQALGQGPQFIFQYYREEENGRGNFPPRFSGLQFPNYSSELNVNALELDDSALYLCASSLGDTANYGYTFGSGTRLTVV.

The chain joins TRBV24-1 to TRBJ2-1, with 7 nucleotides matching TRBD1. CDR3 size: 15 residues. Trimming cost V 1 base and J 6 bases; bases outside gene matches: 5. Germline assignment: CDR1 KGHDR and CDR2 SFDVKD. CDR3 sequence: CATSDFGAGGNEQFF. The CDR3 nucleotides read TGTGCCACCAGTGATTTTGGCGCAGGGGGCAATGAGCAGTTCTTC.

The CDR3 here is CASSQRRLAREDTQYF. CDR3 sequence (DNA): TGTGCCAGCAGCCAACGACGACTAGCTCGGGAGGATACGCAGTATTTT. V gene TRBV4-2 combines with J gene TRBJ2-3; 7 bases align to TRBD2. The V gene's germline CDR1 is LGHNA and CDR2 YNFKEQ. The V and J ends lost 2 bases and 6 bases, in that order; junction bases with no gene match: 11. The CDR3 contains 16 residues.

The V gene is TRBV18, the J gene TRBJ2-2; TRBD1 agrees at 8 bases. This CDR3 spans 17 amino acids. The germline CDR1 and CDR2 sequences are KGHSH and LQKENI. J was trimmed by 0 bases and V by 3 bases; bases with no gene match: 6. The CDR3 sequence: CASSPLGQGANTGELFF. The CDR3 region has the DNA TGTGCCAGCTCACCCCTCGGACAGGGCGCGAACACCGGGGAGCTGTTTTTT.

This chain joins TRBV6-5 and TRBJ2-2, with 7 bases lining up with TRBD1. The CDR3 runs 13 residues. CDR1 is MNHEY, CDR2 SVGAGI, per germline. V gave up 5 bases and J gave up 6 bases; unmatched junction bases: 3. The CDR3 here is CASSPTGPGELFF. CDR3 sequence (DNA): TGTGCCAGCAGTCCGACAGGGCCCGGGGAGCTGTTTTTT.